Each of the 25 T cell receptor beta chains below was sequenced from the same sample in a study of beta chain features in type 1 diabetes. Overall study findings and caveats: TCRB CDR3 length was moderately but significantly reduced in all four CD4+ subsets of Type 1 diabetes patients.

Their cognate antigens are unknown. All of the isolated RNA was reverse transcribed, so expressed TCRB transcripts were sequenced. This table comes from immunoSEQ multiplex PCR, and its TCRdb copy is limited to in-frame clones, with some not included. The data show more than 250,000 clones, roughly an eighth seen once. The sequenced material came from naive CD4+ T cells from blood. All receptors come from a man aged 30 to 39 with type 1 diabetes.

CDR3 in DNA: TGTGCCAGCACCTCAACCCAGGGGGCCGGGGAGCTGTTTTTT. Its protein product is CASTSTQGAGELFF. The rearrangement joins TRBV28 to TRBJ2-2, with TRBD1 matching over 7 bases. CDR1 and CDR2 (germline): MDHEN, SYDVKM. With V trimmed by 7 bases and J by 6 bases, 8 bases remained unmatched. This CDR3 region has 14 residues. The whole variable domain, remainder taken from reference TRBV28 and TRBJ2-2, is DVKVTQSSRYLVKRTGEKVFLECVQDMDHENMFWYRQDPGLGLRLIYFSYDVKMKEKGDIPEGYSVSREKKERFSLILESASTNQTSMYLCASTSTQGAGELFFGEGSRLTVL.

The genes are TRBV7-8 and TRBJ2-1; maybe TRBD1 (6 bases). This CDR3 contains 18 residues. The V end lost 4 bases, the J end lost 0 bases, and 19 bases lay between the germline ends. Germline V gives CDR1 SGHVS, CDR2 FQNEAQ. The CDR3 loop is CASSWGWGTLGSYNEQFF. In nucleotides, the CDR3 is TGTGCCAGCAGCTGGGGGTGGGGGACACTCGGCTCCTACAATGAGCAGTTCTTC.

V is TRBV30 and J is TRBJ1-3, with D uncertain. CDR1 and CDR2 (germline): GTSNPN, SVGIG (reference sequence). Trimming removed 7 bases at V and 0 bases at J, with 7 bases between. CDR3 length: 12 residues. This chain's CDR3 is CALSNSGNTIYF. CDR3 in DNA: TGTGCCTTGTCCAACTCTGGAAACACCATATATTTT.

This chain connects TRBV28 to TRBJ2-3; TRBD1 aligns across 8 bases. Germline-derived CDR1 and CDR2 are MDHEN and SYDVKM. After removal of 5 bases from V and 6 bases from J, the junction contained 10 bases not matched to a gene. There are 15 residues in the CDR3. The CDR3 DNA reads as TGTGCCAGCAGTCTCTTGAGGACAGGGACGGATACGCAGTATTTT. This codes for CASSLLRTGTDTQYF.

The chain links TRBV5-4 to TRBJ2-7; a weak D match, TRBD1 (5 bases). CDR1 and CDR2 from the germline V gene are SGHNT and YYREEE (reference sequence). Trimming left V 2 bases short and J 5 bases short, with 20 bases between. CDR3 length: 16 amino acids. The CDR3 spells CASSFFVAGQKNEQYF. In DNA, the CDR3 is TGTGCCAGCAGCTTTTTCGTGGCAGGGCAAAAGAACGAGCAGTACTTC.

The sample holds a few counts of this clone. The J gene is TRBJ2-3, the V gene TRBV30, with a possible D match to TRBD2 (5 bases). The CDR3 loop spans 12 amino acids. V was shortened by 5 bases and J by 2 bases, with 8 bases between the two germline ends. Germline V gene sequence: CDR1 GTSNPN, CDR2 SVGIG (reference sequence). CDR3 DNA sequence: TGTGCCTGGGGTCGGGACACAGATACGCAGTATTTT. Its translation: CAWGRDTDTQYF.

The rearrangement joins TRBV15 to TRBJ1-2, with a possible D match to TRBD1 (6 bases). Germline CDR1 and CDR2: LNHNV and YYDKDF (reference sequence). The CDR3 is made up of 13 amino acids. The V end was cut by 0 bases, the J end by 14 bases, with 16 bases between. CDR3 bases: TGTGCCACCAGCAGAGATCTTCGGACAGCCAGGACCTTC. This codes for CATSRDLRTARTF.

This clone has a handful of counts. This CDR3 is CATRALNEQYF. CDR3 nucleotide sequence: TGTGCCACGAGGGCCCTCAACGAGCAGTACTTC. The V gene is TRBV2, the J gene TRBJ2-7; perhaps TRBD2 as D (5 bases). V lost 10 bases, J lost 5 bases, and 12 bases lay in between. CDR1 and CDR2 (germline): SNHLY, FYNNEI. This CDR3 has 11 residues.

This clone was observed a few times. V is TRBV5-1 and J is TRBJ2-3; 9 nucleotides match TRBD1. The CDR3 extends over 17 amino acids. The junction had 14 bases not matched to a gene; V was cut back by 4 bases and J by 5 bases. Per the germline V gene, CDR1 is SGHRS and CDR2 is YFSETQ. CDR3 sequence (DNA): TGCGCCAGCAGCCTGGGGACAGGGCCTACTCTCGGAGATACGCAGTATTTT. Translation: CASSLGTGPTLGDTQYF. The full variable domain, in which reference TRBV5-1 and TRBJ2-3 provide the parts outside the CDR3, is KAGVTQTPRYLIKTRGQQVTLSCSPISGHRSVSWYQQTPGQGLQFLFEYFSETQRNKGNFPGRFSGRQFSNSRSEMNVSTLELGDSALYLCASSLGTGPTLGDTQYFGPGTRLTVL.

The V and J genes are TRBV28 and TRBJ2-1; 7 bases are a match to TRBD1. The trim removed 8 bases at V and 9 bases at J, leaving 10 bases unmatched. Germline lookup yields CDR1 MDHEN and CDR2 SYDVKM. CDR3 size: 13 residues. The CDR3 is CASQRHRGSEQFF. CDR3 sequence (DNA): TGTGCCAGCCAACGCCACAGGGGAAGTGAGCAGTTCTTC.

This clone showed up just a few times. The chain has TRBV18 and TRBJ2-7; 7 nucleotides agree with TRBD2. This CDR3 is 15 amino acids long. V lost 5 bases and J lost 0; bases outside the gene matches: 7. Germline V CDR1 and CDR2: KGHSH, LQKENI. The CDR3 bases are TGTGCCAGCTCAGGTGAGCGGGGAAGCTCCTACGAGCAGTACTTC. Its protein product is CASSGERGSSYEQYF.

The V and J genes are TRBV9 and TRBJ1-1; no firm D call. Deletions cut 0 bases from V and 5 bases from J, with 11 bases between. The CDR3 has 14 residues. The germline V gene encodes CDR1 SGDLS and CDR2 YYNGEE. The CDR3 is CASSVEPAGTEAFF. The CDR3 nucleotides are TGTGCCAGCAGCGTAGAGCCCGCGGGTACTGAAGCTTTCTTT.

This clone has a handful of counts. This chain links TRBV7-9 with TRBJ1-2; no clear D gene. Germline V CDR1 and CDR2: SEHNR, FQNEAQ (reference sequence). V was shortened by 1 base and J by 5 bases, with 8 bases between the two germline ends. CDR3 size: 13 residues. CDR3 loop: CASSLGGKYGYTF. The CDR3 DNA is TGTGCCAGCAGCTTAGGAGGGAAATATGGCTACACCTTC.

V and J are TRBV6-5 and TRBJ2-7; 9 nucleotides line up with TRBD2. The V segment lost 3 bases and the J segment 3 bases; nucleotides outside the gene matches: 6. The V gene's germline CDR1 is MNHEY and CDR2 SVGAGI. The CDR3 length is 15 residues. CDR3 sequence (DNA): TGTGCCAGCAGTTATAGCGGGAGCTTGATCTACGAGCAGTACTTC. This sequence encodes CASSYSGSLIYEQYF.

This chain links TRBV7-8 with TRBJ1-4; perhaps TRBD1 as D (6 bases). The germline CDR1 and CDR2 sequences are SGHVS and FQNEAQ. This CDR3 contains 15 residues. The germline V and J ends were trimmed by 5 bases and 8 bases, with 18 bases remaining between them. The CDR3 spells CASSQDGGRGEKLFF. CDR3 coding DNA: TGTGCCAGCAGCCAGGACGGGGGGCGTGGAGAAAAACTGTTTTTT.

This clone came up a few times. V gene TRBV7-2 combines with J gene TRBJ1-2; a weak D match, TRBD1 (6 bases). Trimming took off 5 bases at V and 5 bases at J, with 21 bases between the two ends. The CDR3 sequence is 16 residues long. Looked up from germline, CDR1 is SGHTA and CDR2 is FQGNSA. The CDR3 DNA is TGTGCCAGCAGCCCAAGGGGGTCACCAGGGGAGTATGGCTACACCTTC. Protein product: CASSPRGSPGEYGYTF.

This clone came up a few times. The chain recombines TRBV7-3 with TRBJ2-2; 9 nucleotides align to TRBD2. The V gene end was trimmed by 5 bases and the J gene end by 6 bases; junction bases not matched to a gene: 1. The CDR3 sequence is 13 residues long. The germline V gene has CDR1 SGHTA and CDR2 FQGTGA. CDR3 nucleotide sequence: TGTGCCAGCAGCCGACTAGCGGCCGGGGAGCTGTTTTTT. This gives the protein CASSRLAAGELFF. The variable domain in full, with the rest retrieved from reference TRBV7-3 and TRBJ2-2, is GAGVSQTPSNKVTEKGKYVELRCDPISGHTALYWYRQSLGQGPEFLIYFQGTGAADDSGLPNDRFFAVRPEGSVSTLKIQRTERGDSAVYLCASSRLAAGELFFGEGSRLTVL.

The rearrangement links TRBV14 to TRBJ1-3; 7 bases fit TRBD1. Germline trimming cut 7 bases from V and 7 bases from J; bases unmatched to any gene: 10. The CDR3 sequence is 14 residues long. Germline V CDR1 and CDR2: SGHDN, FVKESK. The CDR3 nucleotides are TGTGCCAGCACCGGGACAGCCAATGCGAACACCATATATTTT. Amino acid sequence: CASTGTANANTIYF.

This clone was counted between two and nine times. The rearrangement uses TRBV18 and TRBJ2-3; 9 bases align to TRBD1. The CDR3 is made up of 15 amino acids. The ends lost 3 bases at V and 5 bases at J; junction bases unmatched: 6. Germline-derived CDR1 and CDR2 are KGHSH and LQKENI. Written as DNA, the CDR3 is TGTGCCAGCTCACCGGGACAGGGCTTTGGAGATACGCAGTATTTT. Translating gives CASSPGQGFGDTQYF.

V gene TRBV30 combines with J gene TRBJ1-2; D unresolved. This CDR3 is 14 amino acids long. Germline-derived CDR1 and CDR2 are GTSNPN and SVGIG (reference sequence). V was trimmed by 3 bases and J by 7 bases, leaving 18 bases between them. CDR3 in amino acids: CAWSAGEVIGGYTF. The CDR3 DNA reads TGTGCCTGGAGCGCCGGTGAGGTGATTGGTGGCTACACCTTC. The full variable domain, completed using reference TRBV30 and TRBJ1-2, is SQTIHQWPATLVQPVGSPLSLECTVEGTSNPNLYWYRQAAGRGLQLLFYSVGIGQISSEVPQNLSASRPQDRQFILSSKKLLLSDSGFYLCAWSAGEVIGGYTFGSGTRLTVV.

This clone was observed a few times. The V and J genes are TRBV6-5 and TRBJ2-7; tentative D call: TRBD1 (5 bases). V was pared by 0 bases and J by 1 base, with 7 bases between. The CDR3 covers 14 residues. Germline V gene data show CDR1 as MNHEY and CDR2 as SVGAGI. The CDR3 DNA is TGTGCCAGCAGTTACTCGACAGATTCCTACGAGCAGTACTTC. Its translation is CASSYSTDSYEQYF.

The chain has TRBV9 and TRBJ2-7, with D tentatively TRBD1 (6 bases). Trimming removed 3 bases at V and 6 bases at J, with 10 bases between. CDR3 size: 12 residues. The germline CDR1 and CDR2 sequences are SGDLS and YYNGEE. The DNA for the CDR3 is TGTGCCAGCAGCGAACAGGGCCGCGAGCAGTACTTC. Amino acid sequence: CASSEQGREQYF.

V usage is TRBV5-6 and J usage is TRBJ2-4; perhaps TRBD2 as D (7 bases). CDR1 is SGHDT and CDR2 is YYEEEE in the germline V gene. CDR3 length: 16 amino acids. Trimming cost V 4 bases and J 1 base, with 15 bases left between them. The CDR3 is CASSETGRAAKNIQYF. CDR3 DNA sequence: TGTGCCAGCAGCGAAACAGGGAGGGCGGCCAAAAACATTCAGTACTTC.

This chain connects TRBV9 to TRBJ2-1; D is undetermined. Trimming removed 0 bases at V and 4 bases at J, with 8 bases between. This CDR3 is built from 14 residues. Germline CDR1 reads SGDLS; CDR2 reads YYNGEE. The CDR3 protein is CASSVGAAYNEQFF. The CDR3 DNA is TGTGCCAGCAGCGTAGGGGCCGCTTACAATGAGCAGTTCTTC.

J is TRBJ2-3 and V is TRBV28, with TRBD1 matching 7 bases. Trimming removed 6 bases from V and 6 bases from J; junction bases left unmatched: 15. Germline CDR1 reads MDHEN; CDR2 reads SYDVKM. The CDR3 is 16 amino acids. In nucleotides, the CDR3 is TGTGCCAGCAGCTACCTCAACAGGGGCGTGACGGATACGCAGTATTTT. Translation gives CASSYLNRGVTDTQYF. The variable domain in full, with the rest retrieved from reference TRBV28 and TRBJ2-3, is DVKVTQSSRYLVKRTGEKVFLECVQDMDHENMFWYRQDPGLGLRLIYFSYDVKMKEKGDIPEGYSVSREKKERFSLILESASTNQTSMYLCASSYLNRGVTDTQYFGPGTRLTVL.